The rows below give T cell receptor beta chains drawn from one sample of a study of T cells in Graves' hyperthyroidism and ophthalmopathy. One entry per CDR3 protein results from TCRdb running MiXCR on the multiplex PCR reads. Of roughly 300,000 distinct CDR3 sequences detected, 15% to 20% appear once; the ten largest clones hold about 53%. Sequenced sample: blood. Receptors were obtained from a woman aged 45-65 years with Graves' hyperthyroidism. The CDR3 runs from the conserved cysteine through the conserved F or W. A D gene is named only where the DNA matches it firmly. Rows may omit the clone size; those that give it use once, few, many or a size class.

V gene	CDR3 length	clone size	D gene	J gene	CDR3 protein	CDR3 DNA
TRBV2	15	many	.	TRBJ2-3	CASVPVGAGTDTQYF	TGTGCCAGCGTTCCGGTGGGGGCCGGCACAGATACGCAGTATTTT
TRBV12-3/TRBV12-4	12	.	.	TRBJ1-1	CASSLNFAEAFF	TGTGCCAGCAGTTTAAATTTTGCCGAAGCTTTCTTT
TRBV5-1	14	many	.	TRBJ1-1	CASSLEGDPPEAFF	TGCGCCAGCAGCTTGGAGGGAGATCCCCCTGAAGCTTTCTTT
TRBV5-1	13	many	TRBD1	TRBJ1-5	CASSLGQGQPQHF	TGTGCCAGCAGCTTAGGACAGGGCCAGCCCCAGCATTTT
TRBV18	15	many	TRBD1	TRBJ1-1	CASSNRGSTNTEAFF	TGTGCCAGCTCAAACAGGGGGAGCACGAACACTGAAGCTTTCTTT
TRBV27	12	many	.	TRBJ2-1	CASSLGGLEQFF	TGTGCCAGCAGTTTAGGAGGATTAGAGCAGTTCTTC
TRBV7-9	16	.	.	TRBJ2-1	CASGPTGRSSYNEQFF	TGTGCCAGCGGCCCAACGGGGCGGAGCTCCTACAATGAGCAGTTCTTC
TRBV4-2	17	.	.	TRBJ1-2	CASSPTSAEGLGYGYTF	TGTGCCAGCAGTCCCACATCGGCCGAGGGACTCGGATATGGCTACACCTTC
TRBV10-1	16	.	.	TRBJ2-6	CASSPTGSSGANVLTF	TGTGCCAGCAGTCCTACGGGATCCTCTGGGGCCAACGTCCTGACTTTC
TRBV20-1	14	.	.	TRBJ1-1	CSALGAAMNTEAFF	TGCAGTGCCCTCGGGGCAGCCATGAACACTGAAGCTTTCTTT
TRBV29-1	12	few	.	TRBJ1-2	CSVVWSDYGYTF	TGCAGCGTTGTCTGGTCTGACTATGGCTACACCTTC
TRBV20-1	11	many	.	TRBJ2-5	CSAQDVETQYF	TGCAGTGCTCAGGATGTGGAGACCCAGTACTTC
TRBV9	14	.	.	TRBJ1-2	CASSVASGEYGYTF	TGTGCCAGCAGCGTAGCATCCGGGGAGTATGGCTACACCTTC
TRBV18	14	many	TRBD1	TRBJ1-5	CASSHGTENQPQHF	TGTGCCAGCTCCCATGGGACAGAGAATCAGCCCCAGCATTTT
TRBV10-3	11	few	.	TRBJ2-1	CAISVSNEQFF	TGTGCCATCAGTGTTAGTAATGAGCAGTTCTTC
TRBV28	16	many	TRBD2	TRBJ2-3	CASSLPLPGTTFGQYF	TGTGCCAGCAGTTTACCCCTCCCCGGGACTACTTTTGGGCAGTATTTT
TRBV19	15	.	.	TRBJ1-5	CASSPPLYSNQPQHF	TGTGCCAGTAGTCCTCCCCTATATAGCAATCAGCCCCAGCATTTT
TRBV28	18	many	TRBD1	TRBJ2-3	CASTPLTWDRGLADTQYF	TGTGCCAGCACGCCGCTGACCTGGGACAGGGGGCTCGCAGATACGCAGTATTTT
TRBV6-1	17	few	TRBD1	TRBJ2-1	CASSYSGNRGSYNEQFF	TGTGCCAGCAGTTATTCCGGAAACAGGGGTTCGTACAATGAGCAGTTCTTC
TRBV5-1	15	once	TRBD1	TRBJ2-1	CASSLEQGAGGEQFF	TGCGCCAGCAGCTTGGAACAGGGGGCAGGGGGTGAGCAGTTCTTC
TRBV20-1	14	.	TRBD1	TRBJ1-2	CSAGDRGIDYGYTF	TGCAGTGCTGGGGACAGGGGAATCGACTATGGCTACACCTTC
TRBV9	15	.	TRBD1	TRBJ2-5	CASSDGQGAGETQYF	TGTGCCAGCAGCGATGGACAGGGGGCTGGGGAGACCCAGTACTTC